Sequencing of this T cell receptor (beta chain) was carried out in a study of early T cells in non-severe SARS-CoV-2 infection. A single record per CDR3 protein comes from TCRdb applying MiXCR to the 5' RACE reads. The table records about 54,000 distinct CDR3 sequences, under 8.5% of them present only once. The germline V gene has CDR1 LNHNV and CDR2 YYDKDF (reference sequence). This CDR3 has 21 amino acids. V gave up 0 bases and J gave up 3 bases; unmatched junction bases: 17. The sequence was obtained from an adult who was a healthcare worker with PCR-confirmed SARS-CoV-2 infection or an uninfected control (not recorded which). The chain recombines TRBV15 with TRBJ1-4, with 9 bases matching TRBD1. The sequenced sample was whole blood, obtained at baseline. The CDR3 coding sequence is TGTGCCACCAGCAGAGATGTAGTGGGACAGGGACTCGGATTGCCTAATGAAAAACTGTTTTTT. Amino acid sequence: CATSRDVVGQGLGLPNEKLFF.